A single sample gave rise to the 32 T cell receptor beta chains below, sequenced in a study of blood T cell repertoires in COVID-19. Method: immunoSEQ multiplex PCR; TCRdb's copy keeps in-frame clones and lacks some. In the table there are about 98,000 clones, more than 90% of which are singletons. Sequenced material: peripheral blood. The receptors originated from a woman in her fifties or sixties with COVID-19, enrolled during active disease.

This sequence joins TRBV19 and TRBJ1-2; 7 bases are shared with TRBD1. The CDR3 loop spans 13 amino acids. Losses at the gene ends were 5 bases for V and 2 bases for J; bases not matched to a gene: 2. Per the germline V gene, CDR1 is LNHDA and CDR2 is SQIVND (reference sequence). CDR3 sequence reads: CASSRQGNYGYTF. The CDR3 DNA is TGTGCCAGTAGTCGACAGGGAAACTATGGCTACACCTTC. Variable domain in full (rest from reference TRBV19 and TRBJ1-2): DGGITQSPKYLFRKEGQNVTLSCEQNLNHDAMYWYRQDPGQGLRLIYYSQIVNDFQKGDIAEGYSVSREKKESFPLTVTSAQKNPTAFYLCASSRQGNYGYTFGSGTRLTVV.

The chain carries TRBV10-3 and TRBJ1-2; D gene unclear. The CDR3 sequence is 13 residues long. Germline V gene lookup returns CDR1 ENHRY and CDR2 SYGVKD. Trimming cost V 2 bases and J 3 bases, with 7 bases left between them. As DNA, the CDR3 is TGTGCCATCAGTGAGGACGGAGACTATGGCTACACCTTC. It encodes CAISEDGDYGYTF.

The chain carries TRBV7-8 and TRBJ2-7; possibly TRBD2 for D (5 bases). V was cut by 1 base and J by 2 bases, with 12 bases left in between. Per germline, CDR1 SGHVS and CDR2 FQNEAQ. The CDR3 totals 15 residues. DNA for the CDR3: TGTGCCAGCAGCTTAGAACCGGGGATTGCCTACGAGCAGTACTTC. This codes for CASSLEPGIAYEQYF.

The J gene is TRBJ1-2, the V gene TRBV6-5; possibly TRBD1 for D (6 bases). The CDR3 is 14 amino acids. The V end lost 2 bases, the J end lost 7 bases, and 14 bases lay between the germline ends. Germline loops: CDR1 MNHEY, CDR2 SVGAGI. The CDR3 reads CASSYQQGGSGYTF. The CDR3 DNA reads TGTGCCAGCAGTTACCAACAGGGTGGGAGTGGCTACACCTTC.

The rearrangement uses TRBV27 and TRBJ1-5; 8 positions match TRBD1. V dropped 4 bases and J dropped 3; count of bases not matched to a gene: 8. There are 16 residues in the CDR3. Germline CDR1 MNHEY, CDR2 SMNVEV (reference sequence). CDR3 sequence: CASSSPTGAPNQPQHF. CDR3 nucleotide sequence: TGTGCCAGCAGTTCACCGACAGGGGCACCCAATCAGCCCCAGCATTTT.

V gene TRBV3-1 (or the pseudogene TRBV3-2) combines with J gene TRBJ2-3; 10 nucleotides match TRBD1. This CDR3 has 15 residues. In germline, CDR1 is LGHDT, CDR2 YNNKEL (reference sequence). Losses at the gene ends were 4 bases for V and 5 bases for J; bases not matched to a gene: 6. The DNA for the CDR3 is TGTGCCAGCAGCCCCCGGGGGGACAGGGGAGATACGCAGTATTTT. It encodes CASSPRGDRGDTQYF.

This clone was seen just once. The rearrangement links TRBV4-3 to TRBJ1-1; D is undetermined. V was shortened by 1 base and J by 1 base, with 13 bases between the two germline ends. The germline gives CDR1 LGHNA, CDR2 YSLEER. The CDR3 has 16 amino acids. Written as DNA, the CDR3 is TGCGCCAGCAGCCAAGTCCGTGTCGGGTGGAACACTGAAGCTTTCTTT. Amino acid sequence: CASSQVRVGWNTEAFF.

The rearrangement uses TRBV27 and TRBJ1-5, with a tentative D call TRBD1 (6 bases). V was trimmed by 4 bases and J by 2 bases, leaving 15 bases between them. Germline CDR1 is MNHEY and CDR2 is SMNVEV (reference sequence). This CDR3 comprises 16 residues. The CDR3 bases are TGTGCCAGCAGTTCAAACAGGGATCGGGGCAATCAGCCCCAGCATTTT. Its protein product is CASSSNRDRGNQPQHF.

This chain joins TRBV24-1 and TRBJ2-7; no definite D call. CDR3 length: 13 residues. V was trimmed by 0 bases and J by 7 bases, leaving 9 bases between them. Germline V lookup: CDR1 KGHDR, CDR2 SFDVKD. The CDR3 sequence is CATSDLPLLEQYF. In nucleotides, the CDR3 is TGTGCCACCAGTGATTTGCCCCTTTTGGAGCAGTACTTC.

V and J are TRBV29-1 and TRBJ1-2, with D possibly matching TRBD1 (5 bases). V dropped 4 bases and J dropped 3 bases, with 15 bases sitting between them. The CDR3 contains 14 residues. From germline, CDR1 is SQVTM and CDR2 ANQGSEA. Written as DNA, the CDR3 is TGCAGCGTTGCCTCTTCGACAGAGCACTATGGCTACACCTTC. Amino acid sequence: CSVASSTEHYGYTF.

This clone was seen a single time. The V and J genes are TRBV11-3 and TRBJ2-3, with D uncertain. Per the germline V gene, CDR1 is SGHNT and CDR2 is YENEEA. Trimming left V 0 bases short and J 2 bases short, with 6 bases between. The CDR3 extends over 14 amino acids. DNA for the CDR3: TGTGCCAGCAGCTTAGATGAACTCACAGATACGCAGTATTTT. Encoded protein: CASSLDELTDTQYF.

The CDR3 sequence: CASSRGWAGANQPQHF. The DNA of the CDR3 is TGTGCCAGCAGCAGGGGTTGGGCGGGGGCCAATCAGCCCCAGCATTTT. The chain uses TRBV5-8 and TRBJ1-5; possibly TRBD1 for D (6 bases). Trimming took off 4 bases at V and 3 bases at J, with 17 bases between the two ends. This CDR3 region has 16 residues. The germline gives CDR1 SGHTS, CDR2 YDEGEE.

This chain connects TRBV19 to TRBJ2-2; D gene ambiguous. The V gene's germline CDR1 is LNHDA and CDR2 SQIVND (reference sequence). V shed 2 bases and J shed 5 bases, with 9 bases lying between them. The CDR3 covers 14 residues. The CDR3 DNA follows: TGTGCCAGTAGTATATCGGGTTGGACCGGGGAGCTGTTTTTT. As protein: CASSISGWTGELFF.

J is TRBJ2-1 and V is TRBV14; possible D gene TRBD2, 7 bases. CDR3 length equals 15 residues. Deletions cut 1 base from V and 9 bases from J, with 16 bases between. Per germline, CDR1 SGHDN and CDR2 FVKESK. CDR3 coding DNA: TGTGCCAGCAGCCAAGCCGCTGGGGCGGGGGCTGAGCAGTTCTTC. As protein: CASSQAAGAGAEQFF.

V gene TRBV19 combines with J gene TRBJ1-2; a weak D match, TRBD1 (6 bases). This CDR3 has 16 residues. V gave up 4 bases and J gave up 2 bases, with 17 bases separating them. Germline V gene data show CDR1 as LNHDA and CDR2 as SQIVND (reference sequence). Here the CDR3 reads CASSTRDKGPNYGYTF. The CDR3 DNA sequence: TGTGCCAGTAGTACACGGGACAAAGGCCCGAACTATGGCTACACCTTC.

V and J are TRBV5-4 and TRBJ1-1, with D unclear. V was pared by 0 bases and J by 1 base, with 10 bases between. Per the germline V gene, CDR1 is SGHNT and CDR2 is YYREEE (reference sequence). The CDR3 is made up of 15 amino acids. The CDR3 region has the DNA TGTGCCAGCAGCTTGGAACTGTTGAGGAACACTGAAGCTTTCTTT. It is translated as CASSLELLRNTEAFF.

This chain links TRBV5-1 with TRBJ1-4; D is unresolved. The CDR3 runs 15 residues. The germline CDR1 and CDR2 sequences are SGHRS and YFSETQ. With 4 bases removed from V and 4 bases from J, the gap between germline ends came to 14 bases. The CDR3 spells CASSLSLESNEKLFF. CDR3 nucleotide sequence: TGCGCCAGCAGCCTATCCCTTGAAAGTAATGAAAAACTGTTTTTT.

V and J are TRBV25-1 and TRBJ1-4; D is undetermined. V was trimmed by 6 bases and J by 0 bases, leaving 8 bases between them. The germline V gene has CDR1 MGHDK and CDR2 SYGVNS. The CDR3 runs 14 residues. CDR3 DNA sequence: TGTGCCAGCAGGGAGGGTGCAACTAATGAAAAACTGTTTTTT. It is translated as CASREGATNEKLFF.

This clone has a handful of counts. The genes are TRBV19 and TRBJ1-1, with 9 positions matching TRBD1. There are 14 residues in the CDR3. Per the germline V gene, CDR1 is LNHDA and CDR2 is SQIVND (reference sequence). V lost 5 bases and J lost 4; bases outside the gene matches: 5. The CDR3 region has the DNA TGTGCCAGTAGTCGCGGACAGGGGAGCACTGAAGCTTTCTTT. Translated, it gives CASSRGQGSTEAFF.

This clone was seen more than once but under ten times. The rearrangement uses TRBV2 and TRBJ1-2; D ambiguous. Germline values: CDR1 SNHLY, CDR2 FYNNEI. V lost 7 bases, J lost 4 bases, and 19 bases lay in between. This CDR3 has 15 residues. CDR3 DNA: TGTGCCAGCACCAGAAAGAGGGAAATTACCTATGGCTACACCTTC. It is translated as CASTRKREITYGYTF. The complete variable domain, with remaining parts taken from reference TRBV2 and TRBJ1-2, reads EPEVTQTPSHQVTQMGQEVILRCVPISNHLYFYWYRQILGQKVEFLVSFYNNEISEKSEIFDDQFSVERPDGSNFTLKIRSTKLEDSAMYFCASTRKREITYGYTFGSGTRLTVV.

V gene TRBV18 combines with J gene TRBJ1-5; 9 positions match TRBD1. There are 18 residues in the CDR3. The ends lost 2 bases at V and 0 bases at J; junction bases unmatched: 8. CDR1 is KGHSH, CDR2 LQKENI, per germline. CDR3 in DNA: TGTGCCAGCTCACCAACGGACAGGGGCACCTATAGCAATCAGCCCCAGCATTTT. This gives the protein CASSPTDRGTYSNQPQHF.

V gene TRBV27 combines with J gene TRBJ2-2, with 8 bases fitting TRBD1. With 6 bases clipped from V and 10 bases from J, the junction kept 4 bases outside the gene matches. The CDR3 extends over 12 amino acids. The germline V gene encodes CDR1 MNHEY and CDR2 SMNVEV (reference sequence). CDR3 region: CASSPGGLELFF. The CDR3 bases are TGTGCCAGCAGCCCAGGGGGCTTGGAGCTGTTTTTT.

CDR3 nucleotide sequence: TGTGCCAGCAGCTTAGGAGGTACAGGGGAAATATCCTACGAGCAGTACGTC. This encodes CASSLGGTGEISYEQYV. The chain has TRBV7-8 and TRBJ2-7; 7 bases are shared with TRBD1. CDR1 SGHVS and CDR2 FQNEAQ come from the germline V gene. Trimming took 1 base from V and 1 from J; bases not matched to a gene: 10. CDR3 length: 17 residues.

The chain carries TRBV27 and TRBJ2-7, with TRBD1 matching over 8 bases. This CDR3 contains 14 residues. Germline-derived CDR1 and CDR2 are MNHEY and SMNVEV (reference sequence). Trimming removed 9 bases from V and 7 bases from J; junction bases left unmatched: 14. In nucleotides, the CDR3 is TGTGCCAGTTCAGGGGCAGGGGGCCTGAGGGAGCAGTACTTC. This translates into CASSGAGGLREQYF.

This clone occurred once. The CDR3 nucleotides read TGTGCCAGCAGTAGACTTCAAGGGAGCACTGAAGCTTTCTTT. Amino acids: CASSRLQGSTEAFF. V gene TRBV2 combines with J gene TRBJ1-1; D uncertain. The CDR3 loop spans 14 amino acids. Trimming took 5 bases from V and 4 from J, leaving 14 bases between them. The germline V gene has CDR1 SNHLY and CDR2 FYNNEI.

The V gene is TRBV19, the J gene TRBJ2-1; 10 bases are a match to TRBD2. This CDR3 has 15 amino acids. Germline CDR1 reads LNHDA; CDR2 reads SQIVND (reference sequence). After removal of 3 bases from V and 9 bases from J, the junction contained 8 bases not matched to a gene. The CDR3 coding sequence is TGTGCCAGTAGTATCGCCGGGACTAGCGTCAGTGAGCAGTTCTTC. It specifies CASSIAGTSVSEQFF.

The gene calls are TRBV5-1 and TRBJ2-2; a weak D match, TRBD1 (5 bases). Germline CDR1 is SGHRS and CDR2 is YFSETQ. The CDR3 is made up of 11 amino acids. Trimming took off 5 bases at V and 6 bases at J, with 5 bases between the two ends. The CDR3: CASRGPGELFF. CDR3 sequence (DNA): TGCGCCAGCAGGGGGCCCGGGGAGCTGTTTTTT. The full variable domain, its missing parts supplied by reference TRBV5-1 and TRBJ2-2, is KAGVTQTPRYLIKTRGQQVTLSCSPISGHRSVSWYQQTPGQGLQFLFEYFSETQRNKGNFPGRFSGRQFSNSRSEMNVSTLELGDSALYLCASRGPGELFFGEGSRLTVL.

This chain uses TRBV28 with TRBJ1-3; D unresolved. V lost 5 bases to trimming and J lost 8 bases, with 10 bases between them. This CDR3 has 12 residues. Germline loops: CDR1 MDHEN, CDR2 SYDVKM. In DNA, the CDR3 is TGTGCCAGCAGTCCCTCCTCGGACACCATATATTTT. Translated: CASSPSSDTIYF. Drawing the rest from reference TRBV28 and TRBJ1-3, the complete variable domain is DVKVTQSSRYLVKRTGEKVFLECVQDMDHENMFWYRQDPGLGLRLIYFSYDVKMKEKGDIPEGYSVSREKKERFSLILESASTNQTSMYLCASSPSSDTIYFGEGSWLTVV.

This sequence joins TRBV5-1 and TRBJ1-6; weak D call: TRBD1 (6 bases). Germline V CDR1 and CDR2: SGHRS, YFSETQ. V dropped 0 bases and J dropped 6 bases, with 22 bases sitting between them. The CDR3 spans 19 residues. CDR3 sequence (DNA): TGCGCCAGCAGCTTGGGGCCAAAGGGGGTCTTAAGCGCTAATTCACCCCTCCACTTT. Translating gives CASSLGPKGVLSANSPLHF. Supplemented by reference TRBV5-1 and TRBJ1-6, the full variable domain reads KAGVTQTPRYLIKTRGQQVTLSCSPISGHRSVSWYQQTPGQGLQFLFEYFSETQRNKGNFPGRFSGRQFSNSRSEMNVSTLELGDSALYLCASSLGPKGVLSANSPLHFGNGTRLTVT.

This clone was detected only once. The V call is TRBV11-3, the J call TRBJ1-6, with D possibly matching TRBD1 (5 bases). There are 16 residues in the CDR3. V lost 4 bases, J lost 10 bases, and 20 bases lay in between. The germline V gene encodes CDR1 SGHNT and CDR2 YENEEA. The CDR3 is CASSSPSRTIRSPLHF. As DNA, the CDR3 is TGTGCCAGCAGCTCACCGTCGAGGACAATTAGATCACCCCTCCACTTT.

The rearrangement links TRBV24-1 to TRBJ1-5; D uncertain. The V gene's germline CDR1 is KGHDR and CDR2 SFDVKD. The CDR3 totals 13 residues. V dropped 8 bases and J dropped 1 base, with 8 bases sitting between them. The CDR3 protein is CATKGGSNQPQHF. In DNA, the CDR3 is TGTGCCACCAAGGGAGGAAGCAATCAGCCCCAGCATTTT.

V gene TRBV28 combines with J gene TRBJ2-1; TRBD1 matches 8 bases. The J segment lost 8 bases and the V segment lost 7 bases, leaving 16 bases of the junction unmatched. Germline V gives CDR1 MDHEN, CDR2 SYDVKM. This CDR3 is 16 amino acids long. The CDR3 coding sequence is TGTGCCAGCAACCTGCTGGGAGACAGGGGTAATGATGAGCAGTTCTTC. Translated, it gives CASNLLGDRGNDEQFF. Based on the CDR3 plus reference TRBV28 and TRBJ2-1, the full variable domain is DVKVTQSSRYLVKRTGEKVFLECVQDMDHENMFWYRQDPGLGLRLIYFSYDVKMKEKGDIPEGYSVSREKKERFSLILESASTNQTSMYLCASNLLGDRGNDEQFFGPGTRLTVL.